This T cell receptor beta chain was recovered during a study of radiation and T cells in renal cell carcinoma. Study-wide points: From baseline, blood top tumor clonotypes peaked at 2 weeks post-radiation. Without pretreatment biopsies, baseline tumor clonotype presence was undetermined.

Germline V gene data show CDR1 as MNHEY and CDR2 as SVGAGI. This CDR3 has 11 amino acids. V dropped 5 bases and J dropped 14 bases, with 15 bases sitting between them. Concerning this clone itself: The antigen remains unidentified.

The time point denotes: blood 4 weeks post-SBRT, at nephrectomy. Treatment reported: 15 Gy SBRT to primary tumor, nephrectomy 4 weeks later. Nephrectomy followed 15 Gy stereotactic body radiation by 4 weeks. Method: immunoSEQ multiplex PCR; TCRdb's copy keeps in-frame clones and lacks some. The sample records 150,000 to 200,000 clones, about 87% being singletons. The sample was blood, taken from a patient whose treatment included radiotherapy and nephrectomy. The receptor was derived from a woman between 45 and 60 years old with renal cell carcinoma. This chain joins TRBV6-5 and TRBJ2-5; weak D call: TRBD2 (5 bases). The CDR3 loop is CASSEAVAAYF. CDR3 coding DNA: TGTGCCAGCAGTGAAGCGGTAGCAGCCTACTTC.